This T cell receptor beta chain was documented in a study of blood T cell repertoires in COVID-19. Whole-study context: COVID-19 samples collected from the United States, Italy and Spain covered acute and convalescent phases.

Authors' methods: Quantification of nucleated cells was approximated via reference gene primer amplification. Using immunoSEQ multiplex PCR, the repertoire was profiled, and TCRdb retains in-frame clones only, with some absent. Clonal size and the V and J genes are those of that table, whereas D and trimming came from the DNA. The sample yields 55,000 or so clones, more than 70% seen once. This clone was seen just once. V was clipped by 1 base and J by 3 bases, with 10 bases between them. Germline loops: CDR1 SGHAT, CDR2 FQNNGV. The CDR3 totals 14 residues. The TCR comes from a man between 60 and 70 years old with active COVID-19. Material: peripheral blood. The V and J genes are TRBV11-2 and TRBJ2-7, with D perhaps matching TRBD1 (5 bases). CDR3 nucleotide sequence: TGTGCCAGCAGCTTAGTCGCAGGGTACTACGAGCAGTACTTC. Translated, it gives CASSLVAGYYEQYF.